This T cell receptor (beta chain) came from a study of cytomegalovirus exposure and HLA in healthy donors. General observations from the study: With high specificity and sensitivity, the classifier reportedly diagnosed cytomegalovirus status. Common viral pathogens seemed, in a later analysis, to connect with several of the most significant clusters. Segments of the TCR beta V type were, in most cases, productive about 87% or about 30% of the time in an earlier analysis.

60 Vbeta and 13 Jbeta primers were used in PCR. Sequencing was performed with immunoSEQ multiplex PCR; in TCRdb, only in-frame clones are kept and a portion is missing. The table has 100,000 to 140,000 clones, more than 70% seen once. The CDR3 has 16 amino acids. V was pared by 0 bases and J by 6 bases, with 7 bases of the junction left unmatched. CDR1 is ENHRY, CDR2 SYGVKD, per germline. Comment on this clone: Its target is unknown.

The sequenced sample consisted of PBMCs. The V gene is TRBV10-3, the J gene TRBJ2-3; 9 bases fit TRBD1. This TCR came from a man younger than 35 in good health and CMV-seronegative. The CDR3 DNA follows: TGTGCCATCAGTGAGTCGATGGACAGGGGTGGGGATACGCAGTATTTT. Translated, it gives CAISESMDRGGDTQYF.